This entry lists 27 T cell receptor beta chains sequenced from one sample in a study of blood T cell repertoires in COVID-19. Measured with immunoSEQ multiplex PCR; TCRdb has only the in-frame clones, and not every one. The sample contains some 200,000 clones, roughly 88% of which appear only once. Sequenced: peripheral blood. The origin of the receptors is a woman aged 80 or over with acute or convalescent COVID-19.

There are many counts of this clone. V usage is TRBV19 and J usage is TRBJ1-4, with unresolved D. The V and J ends lost 6 bases and 0 bases respectively, with 11 bases between them. CDR3 size: 15 residues. Germline values: CDR1 LNHDA, CDR2 SQIVND (reference sequence). Written as DNA, the CDR3 is TGTGCCAGTAGCCGCGGTAGTGCAACTAATGAAAAACTGTTTTTT. It codes for CASSRGSATNEKLFF.

V gene TRBV30 combines with J gene TRBJ1-2, with a tentative D call TRBD1 (5 bases). The germline CDR1 and CDR2 sequences are GTSNPN and SVGIG (reference sequence). Trimming shortened V by 2 bases and J by 4 bases, and 17 bases separated the two germline ends. This CDR3 is 15 amino acids long. CDR3 protein: CAWSRKAGGTYGYTF. The CDR3 nucleotides are TGTGCCTGGAGTCGGAAAGCCGGGGGAACCTATGGCTACACCTTC.

The rearrangement joins TRBV7-2 to TRBJ2-3; D possibly corresponds to TRBD1 (6 bases). The CDR3 runs to 15 residues. V was clipped by 5 bases and J by 6 bases, with 18 bases between them. In germline, CDR1 is SGHTA, CDR2 FQGNSA. The CDR3 loop reads CASSLPATGLDTQYF. The CDR3 nucleotides are TGTGCCAGCAGCCTACCCGCCACAGGGTTGGATACGCAGTATTTT.

The chain combines TRBV5-1 with TRBJ2-2; D is unresolved. Germline loops: CDR1 SGHRS, CDR2 YFSETQ. The ends were cut back, 0 bases at V and 4 bases at J, with 7 bases in the middle. CDR3 length: 14 residues. The CDR3 DNA follows: TGCGCCAGCAGCTTGGATTTAATCACCGGGGAGCTGTTTTTT. Protein sequence: CASSLDLITGELFF.

The chain recombines TRBV4-3 with TRBJ2-3; 16 bases match TRBD2. The CDR3 is 18 residues long. With V trimmed by 3 bases and J by 2 bases, 5 bases remained unmatched. Germline CDR1 is LGHNA and CDR2 is YSLEER. The CDR3 DNA is TGCGCCAGCAGCCAGGAGGGACTAGCGGGGGGGCTCACAGATACGCAGTATTTT. The encoded protein is CASSQEGLAGGLTDTQYF.

V and J are TRBV30 and TRBJ2-7; 9 bases map to TRBD1. The J segment lost 4 bases and the V segment lost 2 bases, leaving 3 bases of the junction unmatched. Germline CDR1 GTSNPN, CDR2 SVGIG (reference sequence). This CDR3 is built from 13 residues. Here the CDR3 DNA reads TGTGCCTGGAGTCCGGACAGGGGTTACGAGCAGTACTTC. Translating it yields CAWSPDRGYEQYF.

The chain employs TRBV3-1 (or the pseudogene TRBV3-2) and TRBJ2-5; TRBD2 matches 13 bases. This CDR3 has 15 amino acids. The J segment lost 9 bases and the V segment lost 5 bases, leaving 9 bases of the junction unmatched. Germline CDR1 reads LGHDT; CDR2 reads YNNKEL (reference sequence). CDR3 sequence: CASSYGLAGVMSQYF. The CDR3 region has the DNA TGTGCCAGCAGCTACGGACTAGCGGGGGTTATGTCCCAGTACTTC.

The V and J genes are TRBV3-1 (or the pseudogene TRBV3-2) and TRBJ1-5; D remains unclear. Germline assignment: CDR1 LGHDT and CDR2 YNNKEL (reference sequence). Deletions cut 2 bases from V and 3 bases from J, with 14 bases between. The length of the CDR3 is 16 residues. This CDR3 is CASSQSQLRFNQPQHF. The CDR3 nucleotides are TGTGCCAGCAGCCAATCACAGCTTCGGTTCAATCAGCCCCAGCATTTT.

J is TRBJ2-7 and V is TRBV19; 7 nucleotides match TRBD1. Germline V lookup: CDR1 LNHDA, CDR2 SQIVND (reference sequence). With V trimmed by 4 bases and J by 3 bases, 9 bases remained unmatched. The CDR3 is made up of 15 amino acids. This chain's CDR3 is CASSTAGTVFYEQYF. As DNA, the CDR3 is TGTGCCAGTAGTACTGCCGGGACAGTCTTCTACGAGCAGTACTTC.

V is TRBV5-5 and J is TRBJ2-1; D possibly corresponds to TRBD1 (6 bases). Germline V CDR1 and CDR2: SGHKS, YYEKEE (reference sequence). Trimming pared 2 bases from V and 0 bases from J, leaving 9 bases between. The CDR3 contains 15 residues. For the CDR3, the DNA is TGTGCCAGCAGCTTTGACAGGAGCTCCTACAATGAGCAGTTCTTC. Encoded protein: CASSFDRSSYNEQFF.

This chain joins TRBV4-1 and TRBJ2-3, with 12 bases matching TRBD2. CDR3 size: 18 residues. The V gene end was trimmed by 1 base and the J gene end by 6 bases; junction bases not matched to a gene: 11. The germline CDR1 and CDR2 sequences are MGHRA and YSYEKL. CDR3 in DNA: TGCGCCAGCAGCCAAGCCGTAAACGGGGGACTAGCGGGCGATACGCAGTATTTT. As protein: CASSQAVNGGLAGDTQYF.

This sequence joins TRBV30 and TRBJ1-3; possible D gene TRBD1, 6 bases. The CDR3 runs 16 residues. The germline V gene has CDR1 GTSNPN and CDR2 SVGIG (reference sequence). Between the trimmed V and J ends, which lost 2 bases and 2 bases, there was a span of 16 bases. This chain's CDR3 is CAWSSGHGTPGNTIYF. The CDR3 region has the DNA TGTGCCTGGAGTTCGGGACACGGGACCCCTGGAAACACCATATATTTT.

The rearrangement uses TRBV5-6 and TRBJ2-4; D might be TRBD1 (6 bases). V lost 4 bases and J lost 5, with 13 bases in between. The CDR3 totals 14 residues. CDR1 and CDR2 from the germline V gene are SGHDT and YYEEEE. The CDR3 region has the DNA TGTGCCAGCAGCCGTGCAGGGGTTGAAAACATTCAGTACTTC. Translating it yields CASSRAGVENIQYF.

This chain uses TRBV11-2 with TRBJ1-5; tentative D call: TRBD1 (5 bases). The CDR3 is 15 amino acids. CDR1 and CDR2 (germline): SGHAT, FQNNGV. Trimming stripped 2 bases from V and 5 bases from J, with 13 bases between. CDR3 DNA: TGTGCCAGCAGCTTAACCCGAGACAGAGATCAGCCCCAGCATTTT. Translated: CASSLTRDRDQPQHF.

The chain couples TRBV29-1 to TRBJ2-7, with 12 bases that match TRBD2. The ends lost 7 bases at V and 4 bases at J; junction bases unmatched: 8. The CDR3 consists of 14 residues. CDR1 and CDR2 (germline): SQVTM, ANQGSEA. The CDR3: CSAQGTSGSYEQYF. CDR3 in DNA: TGCAGCGCCCAGGGGACTAGCGGGTCGTACGAGCAGTACTTC.

The chain carries TRBV6-6 and TRBJ2-7, with 14 bases identical to TRBD2. Germline trimming cut 5 bases from V and 2 bases from J; bases unmatched to any gene: 8. The CDR3 length is 17 residues. Germline V gene sequence: CDR1 MNHNY, CDR2 SVGAGI (reference sequence). The CDR3 spells CASSRTPGLAGAYEQYF. CDR3 DNA sequence: TGTGCCAGCAGTCGTACCCCGGGACTAGCGGGAGCCTACGAGCAGTACTTC.

This rearrangement joins TRBV2 to TRBJ2-3, with TRBD2 matching 9 bases. Germline CDR1 is SNHLY and CDR2 is FYNNEI. There are 17 residues in the CDR3. The V segment lost 7 bases and the J segment 2 bases; nucleotides outside the gene matches: 13. The CDR3 sequence is CASKFGYSGSVTDTQYF. As DNA, the CDR3 is TGTGCCAGCAAATTCGGGTATAGCGGGAGTGTCACAGATACGCAGTATTTT.

J is TRBJ2-2 and V is TRBV24-1, with 7 bases matching TRBD1. The CDR3 spans 18 residues. The V and J ends lost 6 bases and 7 bases, in that order; junction bases with no gene match: 19. Germline CDR1 and CDR2: KGHDR and SFDVKD. The CDR3 reads CATSKRGDTGDKHGELFF. The CDR3 DNA reads as TGTGCCACCAGTAAAAGGGGCGATACAGGGGACAAGCACGGGGAGCTGTTTTTT.

This chain uses TRBV7-2 with TRBJ1-1; perhaps TRBD1 as D (5 bases). Trimming stripped 2 bases from V and 0 bases from J, with 10 bases between. CDR1 and CDR2 (germline): SGHTA, FQGNSA. This CDR3 spans 15 amino acids. This CDR3 is CASSLRGGVNTEAFF. CDR3 coding DNA: TGTGCCAGCAGCTTACGGGGAGGGGTGAACACTGAAGCTTTCTTT.

The chain recombines TRBV19 with TRBJ2-3; possibly TRBD1 for D (5 bases). Deletions cut 1 base from V and 9 bases from J, with 11 bases between. The germline V gene has CDR1 LNHDA and CDR2 SQIVND (reference sequence). The CDR3 length is 13 residues. The CDR3 spells CASSIGPRATQYF. The CDR3 DNA follows: TGTGCCAGTAGTATAGGACCCAGGGCGACGCAGTATTTT.

This chain links TRBV19 with TRBJ1-3, with D perhaps TRBD1 (5 bases). The CDR3 has 14 amino acids. Trimming removed 7 bases at V and 0 bases at J, with 10 bases between. Germline V gene data show CDR1 as LNHDA and CDR2 as SQIVND (reference sequence). CDR3 region: CASTQGISGNTIYF. CDR3 in DNA: TGTGCCAGTACCCAGGGTATCTCTGGAAACACCATATATTTT. The full variable domain, with the rest looked up from reference TRBV19 and TRBJ1-3, is DGGITQSPKYLFRKEGQNVTLSCEQNLNHDAMYWYRQDPGQGLRLIYYSQIVNDFQKGDIAEGYSVSREKKESFPLTVTSAQKNPTAFYLCASTQGISGNTIYFGEGSWLTVV.

The rearrangement joins TRBV7-2 to TRBJ2-3, with a weak D call TRBD1 (5 bases). The CDR3 consists of 15 residues. The V gene's germline CDR1 is SGHTA and CDR2 FQGNSA. Between the trimmed V and J ends, which lost 3 bases and 3 bases, there was a span of 13 bases. In nucleotides, the CDR3 is TGTGCCAGCAGCTTCCAGGGTGGTGGTACAGATACGCAGTATTTT. Its translation: CASSFQGGGTDTQYF.

This chain connects TRBV18 to TRBJ2-2; D gene uncertain. The CDR3 consists of 15 residues. CDR1 and CDR2 (germline): KGHSH, LQKENI. V lost 3 bases and J 5 bases, leaving 13 bases between the germline ends. Here the CDR3 DNA reads TGTGCCAGCTCACCTAAAATCACTGCTACCGGGGAGCTGTTTTTT. Its protein product is CASSPKITATGELFF. Full variable domain (missing parts from reference TRBV18 and TRBJ2-2): NAGVMQNPRHLVRRRGQEARLRCSPMKGHSHVYWYRQLPEEGLKFMVYLQKENIIDESGMPKERFSAEFPKEGPSILRIQQVVRGDSAAYFCASSPKITATGELFFGEGSRLTVL.

This clone was observed a few times. The chain combines TRBV5-4 with TRBJ1-2, with TRBD1 identical over 7 bases. CDR1 SGHNT and CDR2 YYREEE come from the germline V gene (reference sequence). V lost 3 bases, J lost 0 bases, and 5 bases stayed unmatched. The CDR3 is made up of 15 amino acids. CDR3 in amino acids: CASSSRDSANYGYTF. As DNA, the CDR3 is TGTGCCAGCAGCTCCCGGGACAGTGCTAACTATGGCTACACCTTC.

The chain has TRBV7-9 and TRBJ1-6, with unresolved D. Germline V gene lookup returns CDR1 SEHNR and CDR2 FQNEAQ (reference sequence). This CDR3 spans 12 amino acids. Trimming pared 2 bases from V and 7 bases from J, leaving 3 bases between. The CDR3 reads CASSLLNSPLHF. The DNA for the CDR3 is TGTGCCAGCAGCTTACTAAATTCACCCCTCCACTTT.

The V gene is TRBV10-3, the J gene TRBJ1-5; 8 bases are shared with TRBD1. J lost 0 bases, V lost 4 bases, and 5 bases had no gene match. The CDR3 contains 16 residues. The germline gives CDR1 ENHRY, CDR2 SYGVKD. CDR3 sequence: CAISAGQGNSNQPQHF. As DNA, the CDR3 is TGTGCCATCAGTGCTGGACAGGGAAATAGCAATCAGCCCCAGCATTTT.

The CDR3 reads CASSFRGTDKNIQYF. The CDR3 nucleotides read TGTGCCAGCAGCTTTCGGGGAACCGACAAAAACATTCAGTACTTC. This chain uses TRBV5-6 with TRBJ2-4; tentatively, D is TRBD2 (5 bases). Trimming left V 2 bases short and J 3 bases short, with 12 bases between. Germline assignment: CDR1 SGHDT and CDR2 YYEEEE. The CDR3 has 15 amino acids.